The 6 T cell receptor beta chains below come from one sample, sequenced in a study of breast tumors, draining lymph nodes, adjacent tissues. The lymph nodes were axillary draining lymph nodes from breast cancer patients. TCRdb re-derived calls from the multiplex PCR reads in MiXCR, one entry per CDR3 protein. The data contain about 130,000 distinct CDR3 sequences, 20% to 25% of them singletons. The specimen sequenced was axillary lymph node tissue. Receptors originate from a female donor with breast cancer. Some clones in this sample may be carry-over from other donors' samples.

With respect to this clonotype: This may be a read error: a much more frequent sequence differs by one nucleotide. The rearrangement joins TRBV5-5 to TRBJ1-6; D not certain. CDR1 is SGHKS, CDR2 YYEKEE, per germline (reference sequence). The CDR3 is 16 residues long. CDR3 nucleotides: TGTGCCAGCAGCTTTGGAAAGGGCCCCCTTAATTCACCCCTCCGCTTT. Encoded protein: CASSFGKGPLNSPLRF.

Points on this clonotype: A single base separates this from a much larger clone, so it may be a read error. The chain combines TRBV5-6 with TRBJ2-1; TRBD1 or TRBD2 may be the D gene (5 bases each). The germline V gene has CDR1 SGHDT and CDR2 YYEEEE. This CDR3 comprises 13 residues. CDR3 amino acids: CASRGWGRNEQLF. In DNA, the CDR3 is TGTGCCAGCCGGGGCTGGGGTCGGAATGAGCAGCTCTTC.

This clonotype has ten or more counts. The chain uses TRBV5-6 and TRBJ2-1, with 7 bases fitting TRBD2. J was trimmed by 0 bases and V by 3 bases; bases with no gene match: 3. In germline, CDR1 is SGHDT, CDR2 YYEEEE. The CDR3 has 15 amino acids. The DNA for the CDR3 is TGTGCCAGCAGCTGGGGGGGAAGCTCCTACAATGAGCAGTTCTTC. This gives the protein CASSWGGSSYNEQFF.

This clonotype was observed at least ten times. CDR3 nucleotide sequence: TGTGCCAGCAGACGGACGGGCAGCTCCTACAATGAGCAGTTCTTC. Amino acids: CASRRTGSSYNEQFF. J is TRBJ2-1 and V is TRBV6-6; the D is unclear. V lost 6 bases and J lost 0, with 12 bases in between. Germline CDR1 MNHNY, CDR2 SVGAGI (reference sequence). The CDR3 sequence is 15 residues long.

Many counts were recorded for this clonotype. This rearrangement joins TRBV10-3 to TRBJ2-1; 7 nucleotides line up with TRBD2. Germline-derived CDR1 and CDR2 are ENHRY and SYGVKD. The CDR3 consists of 13 residues. With 4 bases clipped from V and 7 bases from J, the junction kept 4 bases outside the gene matches. The chain's CDR3 is CAISAAGRNEQFF. Written as DNA, the CDR3 is TGTGCCATCAGTGCAGCGGGACGTAATGAGCAGTTCTTC.

This clonotype was seen ten or more times. Its ends do not fully match the called genes, so a read error is possible. The CDR3 loop reads CASSLVGSSTDTQYF. CDR3 DNA sequence: TGCGCCAGCAGCTTGGTAGGCTCGTCCACAGATACGCAGTATTTT. J is TRBJ2-3 and V is TRBV11-1; no clear D. The CDR3 is made up of 15 amino acids. Germline V lookup: CDR1 SGHAT, CDR2 FQDESV (reference sequence).